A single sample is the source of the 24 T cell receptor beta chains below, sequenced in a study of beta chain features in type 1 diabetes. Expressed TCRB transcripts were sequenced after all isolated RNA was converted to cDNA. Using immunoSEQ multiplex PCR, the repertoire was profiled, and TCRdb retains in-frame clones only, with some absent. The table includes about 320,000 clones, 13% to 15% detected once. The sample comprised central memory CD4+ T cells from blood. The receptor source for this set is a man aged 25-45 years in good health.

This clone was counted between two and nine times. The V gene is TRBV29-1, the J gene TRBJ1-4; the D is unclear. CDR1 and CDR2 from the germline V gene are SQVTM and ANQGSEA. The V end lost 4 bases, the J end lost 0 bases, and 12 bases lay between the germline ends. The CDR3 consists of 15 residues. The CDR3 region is CSVASQRATNEKLFF. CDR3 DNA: TGCAGCGTTGCCAGTCAGAGAGCAACTAATGAAAAACTGTTTTTT.

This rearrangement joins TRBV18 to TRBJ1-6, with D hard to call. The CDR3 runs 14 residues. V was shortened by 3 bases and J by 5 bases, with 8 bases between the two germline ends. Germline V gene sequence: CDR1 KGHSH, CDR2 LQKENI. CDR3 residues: CASSPKQNNSPLHF. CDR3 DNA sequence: TGTGCCAGCTCACCGAAACAGAATAATTCACCCCTCCACTTT.

Here the CDR3 reads CASSPVLLEQFF. The CDR3 bases are TGTGCCAGCAGCCCGGTACTCCTCGAGCAGTTCTTC. The V call is TRBV7-3, the J call TRBJ2-1; D is unresolved. Germline values: CDR1 SGHTA, CDR2 FQGTGA. CDR3 length: 12 residues. Trimming pared 5 bases from V and 10 bases from J, leaving 12 bases between.

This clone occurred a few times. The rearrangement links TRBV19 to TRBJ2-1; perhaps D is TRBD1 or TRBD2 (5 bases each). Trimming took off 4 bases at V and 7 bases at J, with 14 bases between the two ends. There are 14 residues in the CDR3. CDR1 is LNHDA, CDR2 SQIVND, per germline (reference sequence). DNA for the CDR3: TGTGCCAGTAGTACAGGGCGGGTATTGAATGAGCAGTTCTTC. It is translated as CASSTGRVLNEQFF.

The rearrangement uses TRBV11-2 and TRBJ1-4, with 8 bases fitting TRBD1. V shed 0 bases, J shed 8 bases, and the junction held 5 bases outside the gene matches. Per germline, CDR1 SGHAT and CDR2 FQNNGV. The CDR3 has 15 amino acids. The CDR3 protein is CASSLDQGAREKLFF. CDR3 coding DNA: TGTGCCAGCAGCTTAGATCAGGGGGCAAGGGAAAAACTGTTTTTT. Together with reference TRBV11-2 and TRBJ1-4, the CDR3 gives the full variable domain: EAGVAQSPRYKIIEKRQSVAFWCNPISGHATLYWYQQILGQGPKLLIQFQNNGVVDDSQLPKDRFSAERLKGVDSTLKIQPAKLEDSAVYLCASSLDQGAREKLFFGSGTQLSVL.

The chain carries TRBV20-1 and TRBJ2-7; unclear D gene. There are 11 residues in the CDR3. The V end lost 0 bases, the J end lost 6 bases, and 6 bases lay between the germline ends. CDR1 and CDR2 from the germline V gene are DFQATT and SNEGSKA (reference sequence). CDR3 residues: CSAREGTEQYV. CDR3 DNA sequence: TGCAGTGCTAGAGAGGGAACCGAGCAGTACGTC.

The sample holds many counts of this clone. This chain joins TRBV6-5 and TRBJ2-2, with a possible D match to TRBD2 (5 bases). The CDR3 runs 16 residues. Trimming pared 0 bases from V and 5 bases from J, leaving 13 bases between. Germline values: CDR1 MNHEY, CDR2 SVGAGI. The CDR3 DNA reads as TGTGCCAGCAGTTACTCGATTTTATCGGGGACCGGGGAGCTGTTTTTT. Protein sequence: CASSYSILSGTGELFF.

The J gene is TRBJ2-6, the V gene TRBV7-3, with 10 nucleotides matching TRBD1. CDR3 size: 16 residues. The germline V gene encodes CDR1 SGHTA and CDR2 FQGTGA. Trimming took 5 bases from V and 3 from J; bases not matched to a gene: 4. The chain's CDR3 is CASSGTGEIGANVLTF. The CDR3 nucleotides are TGTGCCAGCAGCGGGACAGGGGAGATTGGGGCCAACGTCCTGACTTTC. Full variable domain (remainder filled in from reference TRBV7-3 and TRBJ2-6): GAGVSQTPSNKVTEKGKYVELRCDPISGHTALYWYRQSLGQGPEFLIYFQGTGAADDSGLPNDRFFAVRPEGSVSTLKIQRTERGDSAVYLCASSGTGEIGANVLTFGAGSRLTVL.

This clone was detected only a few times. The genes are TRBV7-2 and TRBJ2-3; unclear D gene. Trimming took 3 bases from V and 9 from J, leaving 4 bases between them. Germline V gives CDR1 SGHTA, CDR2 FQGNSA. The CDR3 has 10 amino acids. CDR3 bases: TGTGCCAGCAGCTTTCGAACGCAGTATTTT. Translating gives CASSFRTQYF.

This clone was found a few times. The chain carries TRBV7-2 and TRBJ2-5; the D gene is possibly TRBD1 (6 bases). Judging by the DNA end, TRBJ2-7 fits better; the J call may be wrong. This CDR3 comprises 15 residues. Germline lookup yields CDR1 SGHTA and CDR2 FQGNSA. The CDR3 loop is CASSLMPDRAYEQYF. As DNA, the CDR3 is TGTGCCAGCAGCTTAATGCCGGACAGAGCCTACGAGCAGTACTTC.

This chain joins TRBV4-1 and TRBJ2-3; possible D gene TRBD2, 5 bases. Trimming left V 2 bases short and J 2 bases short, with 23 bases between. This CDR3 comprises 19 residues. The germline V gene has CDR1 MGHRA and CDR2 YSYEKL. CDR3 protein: CASSQSGTTTRINTDTQYF. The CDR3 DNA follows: TGCGCCAGCAGCCAAAGCGGAACAACCACCCGGATAAACACAGATACGCAGTATTTT.

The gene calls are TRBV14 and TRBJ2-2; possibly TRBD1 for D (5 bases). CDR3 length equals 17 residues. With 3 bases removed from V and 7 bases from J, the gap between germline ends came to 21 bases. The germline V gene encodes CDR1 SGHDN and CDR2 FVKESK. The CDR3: CASSHPLGAGWIGELFF. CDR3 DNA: TGTGCCAGCAGCCACCCACTGGGCGCAGGGTGGATCGGGGAGCTGTTTTTT.

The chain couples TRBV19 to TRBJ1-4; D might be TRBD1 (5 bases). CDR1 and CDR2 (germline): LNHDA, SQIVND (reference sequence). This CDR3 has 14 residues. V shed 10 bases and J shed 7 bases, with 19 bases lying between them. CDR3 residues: CATTGPLGREKLFF. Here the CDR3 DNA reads TGTGCCACCACGGGGCCTTTGGGGCGTGAAAAACTGTTTTTT. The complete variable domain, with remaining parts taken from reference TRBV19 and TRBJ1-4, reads DGGITQSPKYLFRKEGQNVTLSCEQNLNHDAMYWYRQDPGQGLRLIYYSQIVNDFQKGDIAEGYSVSREKKESFPLTVTSAQKNPTAFYLCATTGPLGREKLFFGSGTQLSVL.

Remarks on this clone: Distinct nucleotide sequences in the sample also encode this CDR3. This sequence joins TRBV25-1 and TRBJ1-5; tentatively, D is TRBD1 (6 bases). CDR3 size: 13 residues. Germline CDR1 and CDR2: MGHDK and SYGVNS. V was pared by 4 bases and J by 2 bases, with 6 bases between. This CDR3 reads CASSGQGNQPQHF. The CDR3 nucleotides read TGTGCCAGCAGTGGACAGGGCAATCAGCCCCAGCATTTT.

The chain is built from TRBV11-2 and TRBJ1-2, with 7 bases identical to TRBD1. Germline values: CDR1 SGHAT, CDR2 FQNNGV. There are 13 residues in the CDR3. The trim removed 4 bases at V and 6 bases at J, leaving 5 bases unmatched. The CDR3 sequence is CASSSPTGDGYTF. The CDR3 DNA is TGTGCCAGCAGCTCACCCACAGGGGATGGCTACACCTTC. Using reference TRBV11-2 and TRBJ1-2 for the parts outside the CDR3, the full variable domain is EAGVAQSPRYKIIEKRQSVAFWCNPISGHATLYWYQQILGQGPKLLIQFQNNGVVDDSQLPKDRFSAERLKGVDSTLKIQPAKLEDSAVYLCASSSPTGDGYTFGSGTRLTVV.

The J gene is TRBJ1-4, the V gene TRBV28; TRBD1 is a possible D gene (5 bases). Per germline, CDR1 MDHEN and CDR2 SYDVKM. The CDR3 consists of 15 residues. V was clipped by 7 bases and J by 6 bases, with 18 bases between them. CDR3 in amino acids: CASTALSGGYEKLFF. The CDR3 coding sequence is TGTGCCAGCACCGCACTATCCGGGGGGTATGAAAAACTGTTTTTT.

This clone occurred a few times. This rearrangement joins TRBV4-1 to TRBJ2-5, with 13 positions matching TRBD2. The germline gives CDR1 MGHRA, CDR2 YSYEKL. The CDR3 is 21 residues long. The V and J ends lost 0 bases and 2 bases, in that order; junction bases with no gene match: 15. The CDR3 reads CASSQDRATSGGDIGQETQYF. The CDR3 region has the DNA TGCGCCAGCAGCCAAGATAGGGCAACTAGCGGGGGGGATATAGGGCAAGAGACCCAGTACTTC.

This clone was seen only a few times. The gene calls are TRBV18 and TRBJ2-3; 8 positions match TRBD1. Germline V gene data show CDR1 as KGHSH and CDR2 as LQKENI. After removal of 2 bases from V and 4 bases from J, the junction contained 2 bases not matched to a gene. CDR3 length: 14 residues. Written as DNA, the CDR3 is TGTGCCAGCTCACCAGCAGGGGGCGCAGATACGCAGTATTTT. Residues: CASSPAGGADTQYF.

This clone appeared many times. CDR3 in DNA: TGTGCCAGCACCTACACGGGGTTTCGTTCCTACGAGCAGTACGTC. Amino acid sequence: CASTYTGFRSYEQYV. The V gene is TRBV21-1, the J gene TRBJ2-7; the table calls TRBD2, which could not be checked here. TRBV21-1 is recorded as a pseudogene. The length of the CDR3 is 15 residues.

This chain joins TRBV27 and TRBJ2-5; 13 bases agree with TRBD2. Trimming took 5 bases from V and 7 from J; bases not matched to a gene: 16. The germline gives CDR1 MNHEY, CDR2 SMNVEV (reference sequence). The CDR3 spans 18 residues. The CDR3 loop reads CASSRGLAGDYAGVTQYF. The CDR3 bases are TGTGCCAGCAGTCGCGGACTAGCGGGAGACTACGCTGGGGTGACCCAGTACTTC.

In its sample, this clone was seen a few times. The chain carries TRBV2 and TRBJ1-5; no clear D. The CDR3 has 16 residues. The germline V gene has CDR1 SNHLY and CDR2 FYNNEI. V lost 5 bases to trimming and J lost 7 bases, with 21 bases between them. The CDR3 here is CASSTGIHKSGQPQHF. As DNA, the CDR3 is TGTGCCAGCAGTACCGGAATTCACAAATCGGGACAGCCCCAGCATTTT.

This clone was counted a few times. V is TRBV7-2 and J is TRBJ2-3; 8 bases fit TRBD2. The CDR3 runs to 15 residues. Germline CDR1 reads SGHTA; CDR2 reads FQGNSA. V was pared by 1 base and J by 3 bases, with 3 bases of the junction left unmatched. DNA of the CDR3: TGTGCCAGCAGCTTAGTGGGACTAGATACAGATACGCAGTATTTT. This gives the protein CASSLVGLDTDTQYF.

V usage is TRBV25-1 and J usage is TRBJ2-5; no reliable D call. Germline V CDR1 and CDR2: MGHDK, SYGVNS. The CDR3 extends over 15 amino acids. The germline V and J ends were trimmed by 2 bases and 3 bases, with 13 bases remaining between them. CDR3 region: CASSEGVGMKETQYF. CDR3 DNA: TGTGCCAGCAGTGAAGGGGTGGGGATGAAAGAGACCCAGTACTTC.

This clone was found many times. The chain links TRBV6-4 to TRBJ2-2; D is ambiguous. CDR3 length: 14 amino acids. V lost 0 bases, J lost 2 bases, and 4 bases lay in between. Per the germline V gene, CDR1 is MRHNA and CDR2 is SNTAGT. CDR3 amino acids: CASSDSINTGELFF. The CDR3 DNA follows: TGTGCCAGCAGTGACTCGATAAACACCGGGGAGCTGTTTTTT.